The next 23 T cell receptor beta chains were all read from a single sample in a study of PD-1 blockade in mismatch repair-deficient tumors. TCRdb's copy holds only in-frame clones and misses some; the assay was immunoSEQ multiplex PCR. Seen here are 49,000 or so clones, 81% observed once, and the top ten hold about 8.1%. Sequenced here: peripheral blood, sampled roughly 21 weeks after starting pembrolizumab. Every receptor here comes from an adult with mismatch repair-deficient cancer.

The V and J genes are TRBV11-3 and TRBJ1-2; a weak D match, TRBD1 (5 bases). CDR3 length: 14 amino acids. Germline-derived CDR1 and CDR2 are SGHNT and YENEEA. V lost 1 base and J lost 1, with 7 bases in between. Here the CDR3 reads CASSLGQNNYGYTF. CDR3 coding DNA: TGTGCCAGCAGCTTAGGACAGAATAACTATGGCTACACCTTC.

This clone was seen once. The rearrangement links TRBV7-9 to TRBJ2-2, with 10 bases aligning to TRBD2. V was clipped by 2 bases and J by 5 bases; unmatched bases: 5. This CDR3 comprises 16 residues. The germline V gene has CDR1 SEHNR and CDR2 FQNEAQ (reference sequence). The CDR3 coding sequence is TGTGCCAGCAGCTTACGGAGCGGGAGGGGTACCGGGGAGCTGTTTTTT. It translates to CASSLRSGRGTGELFF. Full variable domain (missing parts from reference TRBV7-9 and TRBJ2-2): DTGVSQNPRHKITKRGQNVTFRCDPISEHNRLYWYRQTLGQGPEFLTYFQNEAQLEKSRLLSDRFSAERPKGSFSTLEIQRTEQGDSAMYLCASSLRSGRGTGELFFGEGSRLTVL.

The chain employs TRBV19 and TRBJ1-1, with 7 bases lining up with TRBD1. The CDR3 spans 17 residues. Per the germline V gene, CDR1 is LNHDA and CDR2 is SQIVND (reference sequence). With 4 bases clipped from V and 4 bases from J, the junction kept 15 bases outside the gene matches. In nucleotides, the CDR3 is TGTGCCAGTAGTAGAAACCCGGGACAGTGGTATGGCACTGAAGCTTTCTTT. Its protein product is CASSRNPGQWYGTEAFF.

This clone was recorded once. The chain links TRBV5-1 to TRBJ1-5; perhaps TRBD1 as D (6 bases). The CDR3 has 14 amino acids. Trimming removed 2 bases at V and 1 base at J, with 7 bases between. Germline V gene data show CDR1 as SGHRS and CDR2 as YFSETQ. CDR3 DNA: TGCGCCAGCAGCTTTGGGGGCAGCAATCAGCCCCAGCATTTT. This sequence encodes CASSFGGSNQPQHF.

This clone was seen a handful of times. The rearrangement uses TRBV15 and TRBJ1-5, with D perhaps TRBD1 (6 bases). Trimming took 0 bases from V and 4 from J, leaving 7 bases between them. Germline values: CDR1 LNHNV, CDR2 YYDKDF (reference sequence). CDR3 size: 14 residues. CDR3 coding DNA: TGTGCCACCAGCAGAGAAGGGGGGAATCAGCCCCAGCATTTT. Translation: CATSREGGNQPQHF.

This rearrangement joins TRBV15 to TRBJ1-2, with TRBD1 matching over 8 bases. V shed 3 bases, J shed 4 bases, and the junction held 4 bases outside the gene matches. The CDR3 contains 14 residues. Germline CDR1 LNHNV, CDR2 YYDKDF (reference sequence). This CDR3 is CATSRTGETYGYTF. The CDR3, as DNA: TGTGCCACCAGCAGGACAGGGGAGACCTATGGCTACACCTTC.

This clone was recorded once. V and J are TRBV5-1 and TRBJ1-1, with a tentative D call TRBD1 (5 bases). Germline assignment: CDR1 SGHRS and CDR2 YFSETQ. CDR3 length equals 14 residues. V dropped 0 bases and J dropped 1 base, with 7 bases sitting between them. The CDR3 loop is CASSLDRTNTEAFF. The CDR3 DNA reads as TGCGCCAGCAGCTTGGACAGGACGAACACTGAAGCTTTCTTT.

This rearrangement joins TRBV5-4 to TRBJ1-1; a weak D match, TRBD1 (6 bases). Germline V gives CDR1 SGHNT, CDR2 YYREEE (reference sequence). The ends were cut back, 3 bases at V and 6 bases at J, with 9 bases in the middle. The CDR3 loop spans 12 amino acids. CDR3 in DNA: TGTGCCAGCAGCTGGGACATTTCTGAAGCTTTCTTT. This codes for CASSWDISEAFF.

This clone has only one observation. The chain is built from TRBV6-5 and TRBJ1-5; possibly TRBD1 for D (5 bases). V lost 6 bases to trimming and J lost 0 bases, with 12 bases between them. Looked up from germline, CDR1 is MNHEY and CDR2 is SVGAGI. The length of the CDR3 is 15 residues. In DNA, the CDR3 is TGTGCCAGCAGCTACGACAGATATAGCAATCAGCCCCAGCATTTT. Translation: CASSYDRYSNQPQHF.

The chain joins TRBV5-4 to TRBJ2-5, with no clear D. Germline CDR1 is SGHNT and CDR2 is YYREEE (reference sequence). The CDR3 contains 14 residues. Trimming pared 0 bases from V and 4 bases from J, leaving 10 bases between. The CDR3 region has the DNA TGTGCCAGCAGCTTGGCTCTCTCAGTAGAGACCCAGTACTTC. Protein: CASSLALSVETQYF.

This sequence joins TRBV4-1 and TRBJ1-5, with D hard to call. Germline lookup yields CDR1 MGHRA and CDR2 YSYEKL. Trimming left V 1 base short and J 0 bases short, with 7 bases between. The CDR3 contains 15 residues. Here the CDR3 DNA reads TGCGCCAGCAGCCAAGGACAAGATAGCAATCAGCCCCAGCATTTT. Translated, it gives CASSQGQDSNQPQHF.

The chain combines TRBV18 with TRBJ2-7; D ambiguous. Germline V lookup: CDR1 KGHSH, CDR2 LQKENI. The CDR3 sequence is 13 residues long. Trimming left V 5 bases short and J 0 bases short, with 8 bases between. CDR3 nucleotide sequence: TGTGCCAGCTCAGCCCCGAGCTCCTACGAGCAGTACTTC. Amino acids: CASSAPSSYEQYF.

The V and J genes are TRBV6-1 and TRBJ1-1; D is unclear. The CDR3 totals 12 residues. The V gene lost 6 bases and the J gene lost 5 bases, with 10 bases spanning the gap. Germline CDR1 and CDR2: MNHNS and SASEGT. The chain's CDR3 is CASSELRTEAFF. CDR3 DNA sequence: TGTGCCAGCAGCGAACTACGGACTGAAGCTTTCTTT.

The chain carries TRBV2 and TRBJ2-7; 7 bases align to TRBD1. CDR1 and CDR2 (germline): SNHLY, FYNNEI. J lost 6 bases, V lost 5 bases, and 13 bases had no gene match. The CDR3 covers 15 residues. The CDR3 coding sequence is TGTGCCAGCAGTACGAGAACACAATCAGGGGGCGAGCAGTACTTC. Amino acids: CASSTRTQSGGEQYF. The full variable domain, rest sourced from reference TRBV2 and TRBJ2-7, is EPEVTQTPSHQVTQMGQEVILRCVPISNHLYFYWYRQILGQKVEFLVSFYNNEISEKSEIFDDQFSVERPDGSNFTLKIRSTKLEDSAMYFCASSTRTQSGGEQYFGPGTRLTVT.

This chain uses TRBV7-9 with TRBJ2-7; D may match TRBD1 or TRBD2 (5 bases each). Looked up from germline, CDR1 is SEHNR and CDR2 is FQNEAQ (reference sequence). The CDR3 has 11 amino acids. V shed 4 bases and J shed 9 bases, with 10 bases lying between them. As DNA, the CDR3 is TGTGCCAGCAGCTCGGGGCGGATGCAGTACTTC. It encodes CASSSGRMQYF.

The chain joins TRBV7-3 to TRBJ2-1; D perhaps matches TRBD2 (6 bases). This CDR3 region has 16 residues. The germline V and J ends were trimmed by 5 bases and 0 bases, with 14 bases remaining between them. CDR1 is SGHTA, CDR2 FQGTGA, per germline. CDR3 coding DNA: TGTGCCAGCAGCCTTTCACCCGGGAGCTCCTACAATGAGCAGTTCTTC. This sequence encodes CASSLSPGSSYNEQFF.

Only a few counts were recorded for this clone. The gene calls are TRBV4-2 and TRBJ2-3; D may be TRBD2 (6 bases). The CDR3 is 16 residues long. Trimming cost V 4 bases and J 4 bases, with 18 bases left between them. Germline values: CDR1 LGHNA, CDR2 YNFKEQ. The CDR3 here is CASSPPGLFPPDTQYF. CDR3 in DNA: TGTGCCAGCAGCCCCCCGGGACTTTTCCCCCCAGATACGCAGTATTTT.

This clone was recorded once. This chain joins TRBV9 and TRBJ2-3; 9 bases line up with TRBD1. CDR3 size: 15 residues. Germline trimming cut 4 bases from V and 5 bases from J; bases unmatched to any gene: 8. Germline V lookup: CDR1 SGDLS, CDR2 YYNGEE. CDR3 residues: CASSLRQGDGDTQYF. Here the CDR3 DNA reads TGTGCCAGCAGCCTAAGACAGGGGGATGGAGATACGCAGTATTTT. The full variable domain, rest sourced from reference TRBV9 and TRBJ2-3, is DSGVTQTPKHLITATGQRVTLRCSPRSGDLSVYWYQQSLDQGLQFLIQYYNGEERAKGNILERFSAQQFPDLHSELNLSSLELGDSALYFCASSLRQGDGDTQYFGPGTRLTVL.

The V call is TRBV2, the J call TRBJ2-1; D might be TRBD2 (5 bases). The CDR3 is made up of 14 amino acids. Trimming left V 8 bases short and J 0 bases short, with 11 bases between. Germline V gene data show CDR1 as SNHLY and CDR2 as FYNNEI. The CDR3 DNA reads TGTGCCAGCGGGAGCGGAAGCTCCTACAATGAGCAGTTCTTC. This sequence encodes CASGSGSSYNEQFF.

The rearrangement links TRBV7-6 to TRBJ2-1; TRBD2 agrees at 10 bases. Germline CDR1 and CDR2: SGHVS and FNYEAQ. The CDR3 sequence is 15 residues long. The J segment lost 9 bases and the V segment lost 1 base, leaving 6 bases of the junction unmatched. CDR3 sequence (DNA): TGTGCCAGCAGCTTAGATCGGCTAGCGGGAGCTGAGCAGTTCTTC. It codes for CASSLDRLAGAEQFF.

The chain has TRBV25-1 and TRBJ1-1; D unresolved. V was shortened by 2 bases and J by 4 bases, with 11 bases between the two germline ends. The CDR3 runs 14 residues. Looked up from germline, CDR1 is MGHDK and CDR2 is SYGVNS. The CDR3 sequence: CASSEPQQSTEAFF. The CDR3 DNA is TGTGCCAGCAGTGAACCCCAGCAATCCACTGAAGCTTTCTTT.

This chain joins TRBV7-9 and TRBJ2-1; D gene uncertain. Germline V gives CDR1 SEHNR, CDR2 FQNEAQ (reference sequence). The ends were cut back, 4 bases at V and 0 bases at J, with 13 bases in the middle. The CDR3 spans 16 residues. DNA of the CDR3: TGTGCCAGCAGCTCTAGACCGGATAGCTCCTACAATGAGCAGTTCTTC. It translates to CASSSRPDSSYNEQFF.

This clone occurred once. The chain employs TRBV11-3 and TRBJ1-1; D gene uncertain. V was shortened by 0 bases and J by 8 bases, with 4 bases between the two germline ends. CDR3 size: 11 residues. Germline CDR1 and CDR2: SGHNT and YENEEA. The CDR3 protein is CASSLEGEAFF. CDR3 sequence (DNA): TGTGCCAGCAGCTTAGAGGGAGAAGCTTTCTTT.